This T cell receptor beta chain was profiled in a study of shared clonotypes between healthy human individuals. Germline CDR1 SGDLS, CDR2 YYNGEE. J was trimmed by 5 bases and V by 2 bases; bases with no gene match: 17. This CDR3 has 18 residues. Tens of thousands of T cell genomes, or about 200 ng DNA, went into the sorted-subset replicate PCRs. Only in-frame clones appear in the TCRdb table, and some are missing; sequencing was by immunoSEQ multiplex PCR. The sample contains over a million clones, about 75% of which appear only once. This TCR was recovered from a man aged 18 to 35 in good health. The specimen sequenced was memory CD4+ T cells sorted from blood. Specified subset: CD45RA-negative fraction. The V gene is TRBV9, the J gene TRBJ2-7; 9 bases map to TRBD1. The CDR3 sequence is CASSVPQGRGQGENEQYF. As DNA, the CDR3 is TGTGCCAGCAGCGTCCCACAAGGCAGGGGACAGGGAGAAAACGAGCAGTACTTC.